The 8 T cell receptor beta chains reported below all come from one sample, sequenced in a study of Graves' ophthalmopathy and Graves' hyperthyroidism. RNA transcripts were the template, and TCR beta CDR3 regions were amplified from them. In the first round, RT-PCR was carried out with HTBI primers, and a multiplex PCR formed the second round. TCRdb reanalysed the multiplex PCR reads using MiXCR and keeps one entry per CDR3 protein. There are 740,000 or so distinct CDR3 sequences in the sample; around 40% occur only once, and 44% lies in the top ten. The sample consisted of peripheral blood. Source of these receptors: an adult man with Graves' ophthalmopathy.

A word on this clonotype: A much larger clone lies a single base off, so this may be a read error. CDR3 amino acids: CASSGGQGGTDNSPLHF. CDR3 sequence (DNA): TGTGCCAGCAGCGGCGGACAGGGGGGTACGGATAATTCACCCCTCCACTTT. The rearrangement uses TRBV9 and TRBJ1-6; TRBD1 agrees at 10 bases. The CDR3 consists of 17 residues. The ends lost 3 bases at V and 5 bases at J; junction bases unmatched: 8. Per germline, CDR1 SGDLS and CDR2 YYNGEE.

The chain employs TRBV7-2 and TRBJ1-2; D uncertain. The CDR3 spans 15 residues. Between the trimmed V and J ends, which lost 6 bases and 1 base, there was a span of 15 bases. CDR1 and CDR2 (germline): SGHTA, FQGNSA. The CDR3 DNA is TGTGCCAGCAGTTTAATTCTATCTGTTAACTATGGCTACACCTTC. This translates into CASSLILSVNYGYTF.

The genes are TRBV4-2 and TRBJ2-5, with 8 bases identical to TRBD2. CDR1 LGHNA and CDR2 YNFKEQ come from the germline V gene. V trimming: 0 bases; J trimming: 1 base; junction bases outside the gene matches: 7. This CDR3 spans 17 amino acids. CDR3 region: CASSQDPSGGRQETQYF. In DNA, the CDR3 is TGTGCCAGCAGCCAAGATCCGAGCGGGGGCCGCCAAGAGACCCAGTACTTC.

The rearrangement joins TRBV14 to TRBJ2-3, with no clear D. This CDR3 is built from 13 residues. The germline V gene has CDR1 SGHDN and CDR2 FVKESK. The V gene lost 5 bases and the J gene lost 1 base, with 7 bases spanning the gap. In DNA form, the CDR3 reads TGTGCCAGCAGCATACGGCGCACAGATACGCAGTATTTT. It translates to CASSIRRTDTQYF.

The chain joins TRBV11-2 to TRBJ2-7, with TRBD1 matching 9 bases. The CDR3 has 15 amino acids. The ends lost 6 bases at V and 5 bases at J; junction bases unmatched: 11. The V gene's germline CDR1 is SGHAT and CDR2 FQNNGV. The CDR3 is CASSPLGQGTHEQYF. The CDR3 nucleotides read TGTGCCAGCAGTCCCCTGGGACAGGGTACCCACGAGCAGTACTTC. Based on the CDR3 plus reference TRBV11-2 and TRBJ2-7, the full variable domain is EAGVAQSPRYKIIEKRQSVAFWCNPISGHATLYWYQQILGQGPKLLIQFQNNGVVDDSQLPKDRFSAERLKGVDSTLKIQPAKLEDSAVYLCASSPLGQGTHEQYFGPGTRLTVT.

This clonotype was seen many times. The chain links TRBV9 to TRBJ1-2, with D unresolved. The CDR3 runs to 13 residues. V was pared by 4 bases and J by 8 bases, with 15 bases between. From germline, CDR1 is SGDLS and CDR2 YYNGEE. CDR3 loop: CASSPNLQRGYTF. CDR3 DNA sequence: TGTGCCAGCAGCCCTAACTTACAGCGGGGCTACACCTTC.

V usage is TRBV20-1 and J usage is TRBJ1-2; possible D gene TRBD1, 6 bases. Germline assignment: CDR1 DFQATT and CDR2 SNEGSKA (reference sequence). This CDR3 is 13 amino acids long. The germline V and J ends were trimmed by 5 bases and 4 bases, with 14 bases remaining between them. CDR3 DNA: TGCAGTGCTGTCAGGGGAGTTGGCTATGGCTACACCTTC. Translated, it gives CSAVRGVGYGYTF.

This clonotype was recorded at least ten times. The CDR3 nucleotides are TGCAGTGCTCCCCGACAGGGCTCTTCTCATGGCTACACCTTC. Translating gives CSAPRQGSSHGYTF. The chain employs TRBV20-1 and TRBJ1-2, with 7 bases that match TRBD1. The germline CDR1 and CDR2 sequences are DFQATT and SNEGSKA (reference sequence). CDR3 length: 14 amino acids. Germline trimming cut 5 bases from V and 6 bases from J; bases unmatched to any gene: 12.